This T cell receptor (beta chain) originates from a study of cytomegalovirus exposure and HLA in healthy donors. The study's findings and limits: Later analysis found that TCR beta chains associated with HLA were more clonally expanded than other, equally common chains.

V lost 2 bases and J lost 2, with 12 bases in between. The CDR3 is 15 residues long. Germline V gene sequence: CDR1 MDHEN, CDR2 SYDVKM. Every donor was a healthy person donating bone marrow. 13 Jbeta primers and 60 Vbeta primers were used for the PCR. The protocol was immunoSEQ multiplex PCR, while the TCRdb copy is restricted to in-frame clones and leaves out a portion. The table has around 180,000 clones, 85% seen once. Worth noting for this clone: Antigen unknown.

The sequence came from a boy aged 2 to 9 in good health and CMV-seronegative. The specimen sequenced was PBMCs. V usage is TRBV28 and J usage is TRBJ1-2, with D unresolved. The CDR3 reads CASSLPFGENYGYTF. The CDR3 DNA reads as TGTGCCAGCAGTTTACCCTTCGGGGAAAACTATGGCTACACCTTC.